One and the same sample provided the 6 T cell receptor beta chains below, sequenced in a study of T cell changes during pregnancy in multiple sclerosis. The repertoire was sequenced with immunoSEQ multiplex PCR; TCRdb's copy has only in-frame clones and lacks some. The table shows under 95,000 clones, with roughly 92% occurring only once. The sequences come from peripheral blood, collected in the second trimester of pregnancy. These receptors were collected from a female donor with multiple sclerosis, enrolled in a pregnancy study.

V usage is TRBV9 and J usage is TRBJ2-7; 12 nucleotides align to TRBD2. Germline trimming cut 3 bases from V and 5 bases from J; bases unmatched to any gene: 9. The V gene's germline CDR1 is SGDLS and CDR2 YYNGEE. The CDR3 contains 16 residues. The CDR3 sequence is CASSASTSGSPHEQYF. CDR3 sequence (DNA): TGTGCCAGCAGCGCCTCGACTAGCGGGAGTCCCCACGAGCAGTACTTC.

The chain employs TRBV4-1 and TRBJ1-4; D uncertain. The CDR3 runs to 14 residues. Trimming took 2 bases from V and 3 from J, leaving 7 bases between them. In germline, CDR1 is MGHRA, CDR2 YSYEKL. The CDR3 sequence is CASSQRQPNEKLFF. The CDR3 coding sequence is TGCGCCAGCAGCCAACGACAACCTAATGAAAAACTGTTTTTT.

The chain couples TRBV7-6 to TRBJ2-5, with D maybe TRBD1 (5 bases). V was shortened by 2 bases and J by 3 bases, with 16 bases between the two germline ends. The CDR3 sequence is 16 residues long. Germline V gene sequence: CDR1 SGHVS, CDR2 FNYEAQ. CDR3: CASSLYSGALEETQYF. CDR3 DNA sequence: TGTGCCAGCAGCTTATATAGTGGGGCCCTCGAAGAGACCCAGTACTTC.

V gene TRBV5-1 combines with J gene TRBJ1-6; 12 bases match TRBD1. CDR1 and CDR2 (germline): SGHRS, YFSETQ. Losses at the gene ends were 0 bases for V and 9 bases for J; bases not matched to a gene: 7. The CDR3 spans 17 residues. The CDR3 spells CASSLEGTGGALSPLHF. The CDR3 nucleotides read TGCGCCAGCAGCTTGGAAGGGACAGGGGGCGCTCTTTCACCCCTCCACTTT.

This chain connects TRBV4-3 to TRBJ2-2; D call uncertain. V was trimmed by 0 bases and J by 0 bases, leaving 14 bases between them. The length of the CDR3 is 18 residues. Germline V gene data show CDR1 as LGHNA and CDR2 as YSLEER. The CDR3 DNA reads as TGCGCCAGCAGCCAAGATGAGGCGAGTTCTGCGAACACCGGGGAGCTGTTTTTT. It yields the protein CASSQDEASSANTGELFF.

The CDR3 protein is CASSQGFGQRNEKLFF. The CDR3 DNA follows: TGCGCCAGCAGCCAGGGTTTTGGACAGCGTAATGAAAAACTGTTTTTT. The chain carries TRBV4-1 and TRBJ1-4, with D perhaps matching TRBD1 (6 bases). Germline-derived CDR1 and CDR2 are MGHRA and YSYEKL. The CDR3 loop spans 16 amino acids. V lost 3 bases and J 4 bases, leaving 15 bases between the germline ends.